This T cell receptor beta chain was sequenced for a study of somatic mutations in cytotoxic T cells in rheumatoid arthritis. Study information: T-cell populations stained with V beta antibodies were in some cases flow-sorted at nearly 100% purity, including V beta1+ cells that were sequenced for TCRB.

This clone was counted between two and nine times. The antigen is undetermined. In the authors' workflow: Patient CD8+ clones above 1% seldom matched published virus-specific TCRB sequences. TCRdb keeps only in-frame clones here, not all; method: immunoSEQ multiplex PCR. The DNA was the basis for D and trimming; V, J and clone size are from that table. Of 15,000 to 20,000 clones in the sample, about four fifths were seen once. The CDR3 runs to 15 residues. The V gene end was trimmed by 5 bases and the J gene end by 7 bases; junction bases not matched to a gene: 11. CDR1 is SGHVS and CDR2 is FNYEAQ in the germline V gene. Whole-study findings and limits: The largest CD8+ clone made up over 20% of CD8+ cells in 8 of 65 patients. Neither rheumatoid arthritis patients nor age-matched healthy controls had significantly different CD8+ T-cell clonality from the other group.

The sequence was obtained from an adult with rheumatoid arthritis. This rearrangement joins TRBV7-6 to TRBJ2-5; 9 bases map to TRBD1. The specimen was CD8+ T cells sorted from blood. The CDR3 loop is CASSPRTGELGTQYF. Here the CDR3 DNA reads TGTGCCAGCAGCCCCCGGACAGGGGAGTTAGGGACCCAGTACTTC.